The source of this T cell receptor beta chain is a study of T cells after yellow fever vaccination (dated by TCRdb to about 2019). Some background on the complete study: The SMART-Seq v4 Ultra Low Input RNA kit was used to prepare libraries from fractions with low cell numbers. Bulk TCR alpha and beta repertoires were sequenced longitudinally to track T-cell clones before and after primary and booster YFV17D yellow fever vaccination. The cohort comprised two healthy male donors, one aged 18 to 30 and one aged 30 to 40 years. Blood was drawn at multiple timepoints before and after primary and secondary immunization, with bulk PBMC replicates and cell subsets isolated. What the authors observed across the whole study: Compared with the primary T-cell response, the secondary T-cell response was faster but weaker, reaching its peak on day 5 rather than on day 15. Computational filtering was needed because FACS-sorted repertoires could contain abundant contaminating clonotypes from the bulk population. After the booster, most clones that had expanded after primary vaccination were detected again (about 97% of CD4 and 88% of CD8), suggesting broad maintenance of memory. A small share of clonotypes occurred in both CD4 and CD8 compartments, likely arising from convergent recombination. Only a couple of donors were included in the study, so the extent to which the findings can be generalized is limited.

Trimming at the junction amounts to 3 bases on V and 1 base on J, and the germline ends lie 10 bases apart. The CDR3 goes from the cysteine to the phenylalanine over 16 residues. Here the CDR3 DNA is all that survives: 48 bases in frame from base 1. Looking up the germline V gene yields CDR1 KGHSH and CDR2 LQKENI. What the treatment or condition label conveys for this sample: live attenuated yellow fever vaccine strain. PBMCs were isolated from peripheral blood using a standard Ficoll-Paque protocol. Dynabeads CD4 and CD8 positive selection kits were used to isolate CD4 and CD8 T-cell fractions. RNA was extracted with TriZol from bulk PBMCs, CD4 and CD8 fractions, and dextramer-positive and dextramer-negative fractions. TCR cDNA was synthesized by 5'RACE template switching, which introduced a universal primer site and unique molecular identifiers. Priming for cDNA synthesis came from both the TCR alpha and TCR beta constant segments. Library amplification involved two PCR steps, and the second step added sample barcodes and sequencing adapters. Sequencing of libraries was performed on Illumina HiSeq 2500 (2x100 bp) or NovaSeq (2x150 bp). Under the source paper's analysis protocol: Demultiplexing of reads and collapsing into UMI consensus sequences were performed with MIGEC, and V(D)J alignment was carried out with MiXCR. Vaccine-responding clonotypes were identified with edgeR using replicate PBMC samples, with FDR below 0.01 and a log2 fold change above 5 up to day 15 being required. Each bulk clonotype was labeled CD4 or CD8 based on which sequenced repertoire, CD4 or CD8, contained the clonotype at higher abundance. Using fastp trimming at Q25 and MiXCR clonotype assembly, TCRdb reanalyzed the public sequencing data and kept in-frame beta chains. CDR3 protein sequences are deduplicated, and each keeps its most common genes and DNA. TCRdb's processing, not the authors' own work, is the source of the V and J calls. The table for this sample lists 150,000 or so distinct CDR3 sequences; under 7% of them were counted only once. The ten top clones hold more than 0.55% of the sample.

In the case of this clonotype: There is no known antigen for this receptor. No much larger clonotype is one base removed from it; base qualities were not supplied.

The chain employs TRBV18 and TRBJ2-6; the D gene is perhaps TRBD2, on 5 matching bases. Source: CD4+ T cells sorted from PBMCs, taken 10 days after the yellow fever booster vaccination. This receptor was obtained from a man aged 30 to 39 who received the YFV17D yellow fever vaccine. The DNA reads TGTGCCAGCTCACCGAAGAGGGAATCTGGGGCCAACGTCCTGACTTTC. This sequence encodes CASSPKRESGANVLTF.